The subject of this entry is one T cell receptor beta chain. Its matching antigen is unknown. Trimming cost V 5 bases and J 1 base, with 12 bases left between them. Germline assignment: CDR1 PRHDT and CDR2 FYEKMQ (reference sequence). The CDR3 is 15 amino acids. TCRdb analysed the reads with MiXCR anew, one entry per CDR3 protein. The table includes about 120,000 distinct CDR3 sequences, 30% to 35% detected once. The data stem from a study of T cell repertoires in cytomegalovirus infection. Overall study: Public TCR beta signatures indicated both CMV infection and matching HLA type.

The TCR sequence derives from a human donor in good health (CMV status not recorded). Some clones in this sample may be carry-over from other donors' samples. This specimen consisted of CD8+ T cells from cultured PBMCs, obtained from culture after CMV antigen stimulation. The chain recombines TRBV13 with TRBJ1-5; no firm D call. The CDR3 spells CASSQGLTSNQPQHF. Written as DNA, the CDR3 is TGTGCCAGCAGCCAAGGACTGACGAGCAATCAGCCCCAGCATTTT.